This T cell receptor (beta chain) was profiled in a study of blood T cell repertoires in COVID-19. This CDR3 has 17 residues. V lost 0 bases and J 0 bases, leaving 11 bases between the germline ends. The germline gives CDR1 MGHRA, CDR2 YSYEKL. The authors' processing: Amplification of reference gene primers was used by the study to estimate nucleated cell counts. The protocol was immunoSEQ multiplex PCR, while the TCRdb copy is restricted to in-frame clones and leaves out a portion. V and J calls and clone size are those listed in that table; D and trimming were worked out from the DNA. The sample has a few hundred thousand clones, around 90% seen once. This study enrolled people aged about 18 to 100 from about 26 US geographic areas. Participants had their cohort set by participant-reported clinical history.

The J gene is TRBJ2-2, the V gene TRBV4-1; D is perhaps TRBD2 (6 bases). Sequenced material: PBMCs or T cells enriched from blood (not recorded which). This TCR came from a man under 40 who had recovered from COVID-19. CDR3 in DNA: TGCGCCAGCAGCCAAGATAAGGGACTGCCGAACACCGGGGAGCTGTTTTTT. It specifies CASSQDKGLPNTGELFF.